The clone carrying this T cell receptor beta chain occurred a few times. Antigen: not known. The data derive from a study of regulatory T cells in long-lasting Graves disease. Broader study findings: The number of shared public clonotypes was higher in persistent patients (roughly 3,000) than new patients (roughly 970).

Per the germline V gene, CDR1 is LNHDA and CDR2 is SQIVND (reference sequence). V lost 5 bases, J lost 6 bases, and 8 bases lay in between. CDR3 length: 12 residues. Sequencing libraries for TCR beta were prepared with iRepertoire HTBI primers and Arm-PCR of CDR3 regions. TCRdb reprocessed the multiplex PCR reads with MiXCR, giving one entry per CDR3 protein. This sample has roughly 430,000 distinct CDR3 sequences, with about a sixth found just once. Time point: newly diagnosed GD, antithyroid drugs for less than 3 months. After RNA was extracted from PBMCs, the TCR library was made from it. It was American Thyroid Association guidelines that determined Graves' disease diagnosis. The sample was also linked to a second study, of T cells in Graves' hyperthyroidism and ophthalmopathy. That report notes: The hyperthyroidism patients had all been newly diagnosed, and their disease duration was under 2 months. Their ages ranged from 18 to 65 years.

The chain couples TRBV19 to TRBJ1-5; no clear D. The specimen comprised peripheral blood mononuclear cells (PBMCs), sampled at new diagnosis, from a patient treated with antithyroid drugs. The receptor was derived from a woman in her 30s with Graves disease. CDR3 DNA sequence: TGTGCCAGTAGTTGGTCGGGTCAGCCCCAGCATTTT. Its translation: CASSWSGQPQHF.